This TCR beta chain was captured in a study of lymphopenia after photon versus proton radiotherapy. Clones were sequenced by immunoSEQ multiplex PCR, and TCRdb holds only the in-frame ones, with some missing. Of around 59,000 clones listed, roughly 83% are singletons. Details on this clone: What it binds is not known.

Findings and caveats of the study: Relative stability marked proton patients; photon patients lost diversity and naive cells.

The ends were cut back, 4 bases at V and 2 bases at J, with 12 bases in the middle. In germline, CDR1 is SEHNR, CDR2 FQNEAQ (reference sequence). The CDR3 has 15 residues. Here the sequenced sample was peripheral blood, taken from a patient treated with proton-based radiotherapy. This clonotype was sampled from a man in his sixties with pancreatic cancer. The rearrangement uses TRBV7-9 and TRBJ1-5; TRBD1 is a possible D gene (5 bases). As DNA, the CDR3 is TGTGCCAGCAGCTCTATGGGGGGTGGCAATCAGCCCCAGCATTTT. Translation gives CASSSMGGGNQPQHF.